The TCR beta chain under discussion was sequenced for a study of blood T cell repertoires in COVID-19. Looking at the study overall: Collection of acute and convalescent COVID-19 samples took place in the United States, Italy and Spain.

Source study methods: Reference gene primer amplification in the assay estimated nucleated cell counts. Generated by immunoSEQ multiplex PCR, the TCRdb table keeps only in-frame clones and is missing some. V and J calls and clone size are those listed in that table; D and trimming were worked out from the DNA. The top ten hold more than 9% of the sample, which has some 200,000 clones, roughly 80% seen once. Input material: peripheral blood. The clonotype was recovered from a woman over 75 with acute or convalescent COVID-19.

Written as DNA, the CDR3 is TGTGCCAGCAGCTCCGGGACAGTAGCTAACTATGGCTACACCTTC. Its protein is CASSSGTVANYGYTF. This chain joins TRBV7-6 and TRBJ1-2, with 7 bases aligning to TRBD1. J gave up 0 bases and V 4 bases, and 5 bases lay outside the gene matches. The CDR3 spans 15 residues. Germline V CDR1 and CDR2: SGHVS, FNYEAQ.